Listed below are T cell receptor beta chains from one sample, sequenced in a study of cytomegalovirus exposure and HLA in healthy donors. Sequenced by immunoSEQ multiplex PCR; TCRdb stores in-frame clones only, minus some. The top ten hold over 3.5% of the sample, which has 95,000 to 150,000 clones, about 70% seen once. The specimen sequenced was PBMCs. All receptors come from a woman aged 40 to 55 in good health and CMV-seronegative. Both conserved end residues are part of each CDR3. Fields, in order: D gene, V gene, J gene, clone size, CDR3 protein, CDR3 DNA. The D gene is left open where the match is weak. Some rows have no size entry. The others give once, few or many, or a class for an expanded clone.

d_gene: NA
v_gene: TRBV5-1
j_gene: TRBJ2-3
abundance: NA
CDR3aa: CASKPGLRDTDTQYF
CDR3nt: TGCGCCAGCAAACCTGGACTGCGTGACACAGATACGCAGTATTTT

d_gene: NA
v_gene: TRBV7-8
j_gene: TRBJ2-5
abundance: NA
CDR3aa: CASSLAPSSLGGPETQYF
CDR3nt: TGTGCCAGCAGCTTAGCCCCCTCCTCCTTGGGGGGGCCAGAGACCCAGTACTTC

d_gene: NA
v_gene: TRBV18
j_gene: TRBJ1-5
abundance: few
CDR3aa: CASSPQAGAFNQPQHF
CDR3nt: TGTGCCAGCTCACCCCAGGCAGGCGCTTTTAATCAGCCCCAGCATTTT

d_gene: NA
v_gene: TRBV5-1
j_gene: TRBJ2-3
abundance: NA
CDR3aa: CASSLTSTAGGTDTQYF
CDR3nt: TGCGCCAGCAGCTTGACGTCCACGGCAGGGGGCACAGATACGCAGTATTTT

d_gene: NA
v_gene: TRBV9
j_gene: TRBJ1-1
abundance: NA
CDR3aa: CASSPSTGIEAFF
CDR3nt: TGTGCCAGCAGCCCTTCAACAGGGATTGAAGCTTTCTTT

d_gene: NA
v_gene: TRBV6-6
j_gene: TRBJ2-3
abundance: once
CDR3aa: CASSRDTQYF
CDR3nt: TGTGCCAGCAGTCGAGATACGCAGTATTTT

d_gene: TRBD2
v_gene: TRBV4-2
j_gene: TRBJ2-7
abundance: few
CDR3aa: CASSPGWREVSEQYF
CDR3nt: TGTGCCAGCAGCCCCGGCTGGCGGGAGGTAAGCGAGCAGTACTTC

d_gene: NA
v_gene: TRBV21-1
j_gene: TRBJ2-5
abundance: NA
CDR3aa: CATPHGAGVGETQYF
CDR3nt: TGTGCCACCCCTCATGGGGCGGGAGTTGGAGAGACCCAGTACTTC

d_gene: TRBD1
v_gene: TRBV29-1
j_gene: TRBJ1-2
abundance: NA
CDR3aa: CSVELGTDYGYTF
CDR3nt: TGCAGCGTTGAACTCGGGACAGACTATGGCTACACCTTC

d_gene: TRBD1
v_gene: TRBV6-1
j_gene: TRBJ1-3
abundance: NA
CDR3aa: CASSEALGQRSGNTIYF
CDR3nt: TGTGCCAGCAGTGAAGCCTTGGGACAGCGCTCTGGAAACACCATATATTTT

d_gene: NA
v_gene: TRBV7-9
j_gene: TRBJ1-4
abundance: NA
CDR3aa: CASSLQSGVREKLFF
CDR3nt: TGTGCCAGCAGCTTACAATCGGGGGTCAGGGAAAAACTGTTTTTT

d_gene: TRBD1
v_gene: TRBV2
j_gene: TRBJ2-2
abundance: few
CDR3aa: CASTTLTGGRLRTGELFF
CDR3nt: TGTGCCAGCACAACCCTGACAGGGGGCCGGTTGCGCACCGGGGAGCTGTTTTTT

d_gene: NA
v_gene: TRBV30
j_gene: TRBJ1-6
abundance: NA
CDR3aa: CAWSDDHPGFSPLHF
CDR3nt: TGTGCCTGGAGTGATGACCATCCCGGGTTCTCACCCCTCCACTTT

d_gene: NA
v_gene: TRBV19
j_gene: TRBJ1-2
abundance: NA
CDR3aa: CASSENRVGGYTF
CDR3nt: TGTGCCAGTAGCGAGAACAGGGTTGGGGGCTACACCTTC

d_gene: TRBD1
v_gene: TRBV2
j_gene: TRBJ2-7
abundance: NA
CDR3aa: CASNKNRGQYYEQYF
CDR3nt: TGTGCCAGCAATAAAAACAGGGGACAGTACTACGAGCAGTACTTC

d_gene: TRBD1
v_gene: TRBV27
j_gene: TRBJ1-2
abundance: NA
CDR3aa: CASSLTGNYYGYTF
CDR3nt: TGTGCCAGCAGTTTGACAGGGAATTACTATGGCTACACCTTC

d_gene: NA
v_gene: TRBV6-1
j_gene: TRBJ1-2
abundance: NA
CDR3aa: CASSDRSQGTYGYTF
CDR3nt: TGTGCCAGCAGTGACCGATCACAGGGTACTTATGGCTACACCTTC

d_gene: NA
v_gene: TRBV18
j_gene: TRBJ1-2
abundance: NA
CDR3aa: CASSPSNRNYGYTF
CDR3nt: TGTGCCAGCTCACCTTCGAACAGGAACTATGGCTACACCTTC

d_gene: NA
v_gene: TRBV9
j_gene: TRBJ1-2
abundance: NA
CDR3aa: CASSVANREYTF
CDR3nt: TGTGCCAGCAGCGTAGCTAACAGGGAATACACCTTC

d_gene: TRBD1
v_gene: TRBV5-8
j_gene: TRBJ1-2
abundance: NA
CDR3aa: CASSLVQDRGNGYTF
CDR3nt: TGTGCCAGCAGCTTGGTCCAGGACAGGGGAAATGGCTACACCTTC

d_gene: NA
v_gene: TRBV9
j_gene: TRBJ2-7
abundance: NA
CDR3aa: CASSVVSGPTYEQYF
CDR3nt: TGTGCCAGCAGCGTAGTCAGTGGTCCCACCTACGAGCAGTACTTC

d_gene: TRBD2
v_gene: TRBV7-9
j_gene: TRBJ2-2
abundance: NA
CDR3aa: CASSLARRLADGELFF
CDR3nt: TGTGCCAGCAGCTTAGCAAGGAGGCTAGCGGACGGGGAGCTGTTTTTT

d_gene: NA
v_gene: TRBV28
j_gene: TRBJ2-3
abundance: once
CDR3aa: CASVPGLSPGDTQYF
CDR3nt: TGTGCCAGCGTCCCGGGACTCTCCCCGGGTGATACGCAGTATTTT

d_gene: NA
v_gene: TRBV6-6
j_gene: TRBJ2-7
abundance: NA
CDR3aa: CASRTSGQYHEQYF
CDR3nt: TGTGCCAGCAGAACGTCAGGGCAATACCACGAGCAGTACTTC

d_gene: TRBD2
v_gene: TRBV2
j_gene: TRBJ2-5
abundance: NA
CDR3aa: CASSEKTSGTLWQYF
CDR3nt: TGTGCCAGCAGTGAAAAGACTAGCGGGACACTATGGCAGTACTTC

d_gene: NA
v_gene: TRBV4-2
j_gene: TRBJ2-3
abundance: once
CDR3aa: CASSLGGYTDTQYF
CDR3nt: TGTGCCAGCAGCCTGGGGGGATACACAGATACGCAGTATTTT

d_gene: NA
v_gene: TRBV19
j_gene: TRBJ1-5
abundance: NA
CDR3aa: CASSIEGASNQPQHF
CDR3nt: TGTGCCAGTAGTATAGAGGGAGCTAGCAATCAGCCCCAGCATTTT

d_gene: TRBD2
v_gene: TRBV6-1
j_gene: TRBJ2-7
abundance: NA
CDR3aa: CASSVSGGYEQYF
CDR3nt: TGTGCCAGCAGTGTTAGCGGGGGTTACGAGCAGTACTTC

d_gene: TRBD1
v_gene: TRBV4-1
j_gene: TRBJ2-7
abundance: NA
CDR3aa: CASSQDSWGTGVYEQYF
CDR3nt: TGCGCCAGCAGCCAAGATTCTTGGGGGACAGGGGTCTACGAGCAGTACTTC

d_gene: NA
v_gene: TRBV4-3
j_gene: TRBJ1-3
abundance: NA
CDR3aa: CASSQVSGPGNTIYF
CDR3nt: TGCGCCAGCAGCCAAGTATCAGGGCCAGGAAACACCATATATTTT

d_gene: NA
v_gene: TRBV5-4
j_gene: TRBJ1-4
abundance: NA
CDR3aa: CASSLAGVAGGNEKLFF
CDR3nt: TGTGCCAGCAGCTTGGCCGGCGTCGCGGGAGGTAATGAAAAACTGTTTTTT

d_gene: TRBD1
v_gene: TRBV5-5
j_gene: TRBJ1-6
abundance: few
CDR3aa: CASSMSRGAFNSPLHF
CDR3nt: TGTGCCAGCAGCATGAGCAGGGGGGCGTTTAATTCACCCCTCCACTTT

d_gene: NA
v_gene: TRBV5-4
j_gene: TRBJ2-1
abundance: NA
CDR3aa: CASSLNRLSSYNEQFF
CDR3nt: TGTGCCAGCAGCTTAAACAGGTTAAGCTCCTACAATGAGCAGTTCTTC

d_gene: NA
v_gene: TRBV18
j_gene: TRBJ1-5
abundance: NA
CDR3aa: CASSPEGYQPQHF
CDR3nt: TGTGCCAGCTCACCCGAGGGATATCAGCCCCAGCATTTT

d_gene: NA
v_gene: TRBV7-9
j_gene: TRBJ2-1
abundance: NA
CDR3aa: CASSLEGGGNNEQFF
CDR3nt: TGTGCCAGCAGCTTAGAAGGGGGCGGGAACAATGAGCAGTTCTTC

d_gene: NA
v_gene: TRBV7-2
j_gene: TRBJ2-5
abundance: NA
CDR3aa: CASSLAGGPGTQYF
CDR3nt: TGTGCCAGCAGCTTAGCGGGGGGGCCCGGGACCCAGTACTTC

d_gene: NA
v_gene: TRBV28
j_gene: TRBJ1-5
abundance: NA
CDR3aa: CASRQGSNQPQHF
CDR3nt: TGTGCCAGCAGACAGGGAAGCAATCAGCCCCAGCATTTT

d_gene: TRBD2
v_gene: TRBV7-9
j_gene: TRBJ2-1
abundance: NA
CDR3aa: CASSPWTSGVGQFF
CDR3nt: TGTGCCAGCAGCCCCTGGACTAGCGGGGTTGGGCAGTTCTTC